Shown below are 14 T cell receptor beta chains from a single sample sequenced in a study of control samples from healthy donors and cancer patients. Method: immunoSEQ multiplex PCR; TCRdb's copy keeps in-frame clones and lacks some. The table includes roughly 130,000 clones, around 90% detected once. Material: blood. Source of these receptors: a young man in good health.

The chain is built from TRBV7-6 and TRBJ2-3; D call uncertain. The CDR3 contains 12 residues. V lost 1 base and J 1 base, leaving 0 bases between the germline ends. CDR1 is SGHVS, CDR2 FNYEAQ, per germline. The CDR3 DNA follows: TGTGCCAGCAGCTTAGGCACAGATACGCAGTATTTT. This encodes CASSLGTDTQYF.

The chain employs TRBV25-1 and TRBJ2-3, with TRBD2 matching over 7 bases. CDR3 length: 16 residues. J lost 2 bases, V lost 4 bases, and 9 bases had no gene match. Germline CDR1 is MGHDK and CDR2 is SYGVNS. The CDR3 region is CASSGFGGSITDTQYF. The CDR3, as DNA: TGTGCCAGCAGTGGGTTCGGGGGGTCGATCACAGATACGCAGTATTTT.

The chain's CDR3 is CASSRDGNQPQHF. The CDR3 bases are TGTGCCAGCAGCCGGGACGGCAATCAGCCCCAGCATTTT. The chain joins TRBV12-3 or TRBV12-4 to TRBJ1-5, with D tentatively TRBD1 (5 bases). Trimming removed 6 bases from V and 2 bases from J, with 8 bases in between. This CDR3 is built from 13 residues.

The V and J genes are TRBV6-2 or TRBV6-3 and TRBJ1-4, with TRBD1 identical over 7 bases. V lost 2 bases and J lost 5; bases outside the gene matches: 5. Germline CDR1 and CDR2: MNHEY and SVGEGT. The CDR3 covers 15 residues. The CDR3: CASSYPRQGNEKLFF. CDR3 bases: TGTGCCAGCAGTTACCCCCGACAGGGCAATGAAAAACTGTTTTTT.

V usage is TRBV28 and J usage is TRBJ2-3; D is unclear. V shed 2 bases and J shed 0 bases, with 6 bases lying between them. This CDR3 has 14 amino acids. Germline CDR1 MDHEN, CDR2 SYDVKM. The CDR3 nucleotides read TGTGCCAGCAGTTTAGGCGCGAGCACAGATACGCAGTATTTT. Protein product: CASSLGASTDTQYF.

As DNA, the CDR3 is TGTGCCAGCAGCGACCCCTATCGGGGACAGCCCCAGCATTTT. Translating gives CASSDPYRGQPQHF. V and J are TRBV6-5 and TRBJ1-5; D is unclear. CDR3 length equals 14 residues. Germline V gene data show CDR1 as MNHEY and CDR2 as SVGAGI. Trimming pared 6 bases from V and 7 bases from J, leaving 16 bases between.

The chain has TRBV6-1 and TRBJ2-1; TRBD2 agrees at 7 bases. Germline V CDR1 and CDR2: MNHNS, SASEGT. J gave up 2 bases and V 3 bases, and 4 bases lay outside the gene matches. The CDR3 spans 15 residues. In nucleotides, the CDR3 is TGTGCCAGCAGTGACGGGGGGATGGCCTACAATGAGCAGTTCTTC. This gives the protein CASSDGGMAYNEQFF.

DNA for the CDR3: TGTGCCAGCAGGAATTCAGGGAACACCGGGGAGCTGTTTTTT. Encoded protein: CASRNSGNTGELFF. The chain recombines TRBV14 with TRBJ2-2; no clear D. Trimming took 6 bases from V and 1 from J, leaving 9 bases between them. The CDR3 runs 14 residues. Germline V lookup: CDR1 SGHDN, CDR2 FVKESK.

The chain has TRBV3-1 (or the pseudogene TRBV3-2) and TRBJ1-1; D is unresolved. V lost 1 base and J 11 bases, leaving 11 bases between the germline ends. The CDR3 runs to 12 residues. Per the germline V gene, CDR1 is LGHDT and CDR2 is YNNKEL (reference sequence). The CDR3 loop is CASSQVPQEAFF. The CDR3 DNA sequence: TGTGCCAGCAGCCAAGTCCCGCAAGAGGCTTTCTTT.

The chain carries TRBV5-1 and TRBJ2-1; TRBD1 aligns across 10 bases. The trim removed 4 bases at V and 7 bases at J, leaving 2 bases unmatched. From germline, CDR1 is SGHRS and CDR2 YFSETQ. There are 13 residues in the CDR3. The CDR3 nucleotides read TGCGCCAGCAGCGGGGGACAGGGGAATGAGCAGTTCTTC. Amino acid sequence: CASSGGQGNEQFF.

The V gene is TRBV6-5, the J gene TRBJ1-3; D is undetermined. The germline gives CDR1 MNHEY, CDR2 SVGAGI. V shed 4 bases and J shed 3 bases, with 7 bases lying between them. The CDR3 contains 13 residues. The CDR3 coding sequence is TGTGCCAGCAGTTGGGCCGGTGGAAACACCATATATTTT. Translating gives CASSWAGGNTIYF.

The V call is TRBV6-6, the J call TRBJ2-7, with 7 bases that match TRBD1. CDR3 length equals 14 residues. Germline CDR1 is MNHNY and CDR2 is SVGAGI (reference sequence). V lost 4 bases, J lost 2 bases, and 5 bases stayed unmatched. The CDR3, as DNA: TGTGCCAGCAGTTCCAGGGACAGTACCTACGAGCAGTACTTC. It specifies CASSSRDSTYEQYF.

DNA for the CDR3: TGTGCCTGGAGTGTACCCACCCGACGGAGCAATCAGCCCCAGCATTTT. This encodes CAWSVPTRRSNQPQHF. The chain couples TRBV30 to TRBJ1-5, with D hard to call. V was shortened by 0 bases and J by 1 base, with 13 bases between the two germline ends. Germline V gene data show CDR1 as GTSNPN and CDR2 as SVGIG (reference sequence). This CDR3 region has 16 residues.

This clone occurred once. The gene calls are TRBV1 and TRBJ2-7; the table's D call of TRBD1 was not tested on the DNA. TRBV1 is termed a pseudogene. The CDR3 is 13 amino acids. CDR3 nucleotides: TGCACCAGCAGCCAATGGGACAGCTACGAGCAGTACTTC. The encoded protein is CTSSQWDSYEQYF.